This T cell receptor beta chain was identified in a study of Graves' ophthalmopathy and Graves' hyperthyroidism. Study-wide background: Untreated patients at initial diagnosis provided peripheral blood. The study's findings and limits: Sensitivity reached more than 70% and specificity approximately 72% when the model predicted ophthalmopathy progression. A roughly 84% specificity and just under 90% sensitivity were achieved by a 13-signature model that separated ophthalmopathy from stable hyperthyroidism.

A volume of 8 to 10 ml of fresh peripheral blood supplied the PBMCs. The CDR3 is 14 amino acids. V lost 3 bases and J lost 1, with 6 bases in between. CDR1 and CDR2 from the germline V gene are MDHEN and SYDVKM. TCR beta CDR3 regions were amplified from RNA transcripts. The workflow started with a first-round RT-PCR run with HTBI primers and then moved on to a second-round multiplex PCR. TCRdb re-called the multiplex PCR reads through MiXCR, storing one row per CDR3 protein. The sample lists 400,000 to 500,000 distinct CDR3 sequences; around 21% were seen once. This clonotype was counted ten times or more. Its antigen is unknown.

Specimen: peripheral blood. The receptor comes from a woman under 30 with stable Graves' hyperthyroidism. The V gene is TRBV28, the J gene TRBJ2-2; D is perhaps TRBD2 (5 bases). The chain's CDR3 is CASSFRENTGELFF. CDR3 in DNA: TGTGCCAGCAGTTTTCGGGAGAACACCGGGGAGCTGTTTTTT.